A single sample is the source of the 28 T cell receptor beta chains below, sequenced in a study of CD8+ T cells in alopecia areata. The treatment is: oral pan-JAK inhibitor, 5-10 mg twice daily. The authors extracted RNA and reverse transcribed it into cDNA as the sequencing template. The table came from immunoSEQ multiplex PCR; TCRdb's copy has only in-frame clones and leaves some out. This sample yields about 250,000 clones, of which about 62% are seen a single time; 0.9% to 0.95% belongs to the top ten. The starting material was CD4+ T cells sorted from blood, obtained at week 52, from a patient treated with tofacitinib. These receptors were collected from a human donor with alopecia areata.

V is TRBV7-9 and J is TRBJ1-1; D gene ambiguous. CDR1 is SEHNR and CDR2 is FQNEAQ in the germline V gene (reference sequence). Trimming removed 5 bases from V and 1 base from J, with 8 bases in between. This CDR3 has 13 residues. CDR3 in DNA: TGTGCCAGCAGCACGGAGGGGAACACTGAAGCTTTCTTT. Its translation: CASSTEGNTEAFF.

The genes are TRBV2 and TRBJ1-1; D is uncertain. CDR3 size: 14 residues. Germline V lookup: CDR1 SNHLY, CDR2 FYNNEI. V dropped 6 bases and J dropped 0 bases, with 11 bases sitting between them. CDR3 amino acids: CASSTDILNTEAFF. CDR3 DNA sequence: TGTGCCAGCAGCACCGACATCCTGAACACTGAAGCTTTCTTT.

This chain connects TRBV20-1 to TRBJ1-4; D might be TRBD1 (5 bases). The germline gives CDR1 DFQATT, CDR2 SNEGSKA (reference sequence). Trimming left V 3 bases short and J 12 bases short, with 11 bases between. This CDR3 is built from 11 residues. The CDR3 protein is CSASTGDELFF. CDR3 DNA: TGCAGTGCTAGTACGGGGGATGAACTGTTTTTT.

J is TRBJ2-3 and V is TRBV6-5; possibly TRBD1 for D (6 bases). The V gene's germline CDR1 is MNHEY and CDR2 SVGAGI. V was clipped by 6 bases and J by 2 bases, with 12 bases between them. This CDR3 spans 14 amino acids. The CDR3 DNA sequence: TGTGCCAGCAGGAGAACAGGGTTCACAGATACGCAGTATTTT. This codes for CASRRTGFTDTQYF.

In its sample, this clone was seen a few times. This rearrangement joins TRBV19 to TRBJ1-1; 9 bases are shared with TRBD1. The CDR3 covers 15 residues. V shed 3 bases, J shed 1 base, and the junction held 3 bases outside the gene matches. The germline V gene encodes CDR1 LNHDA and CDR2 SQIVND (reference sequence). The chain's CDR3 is CASSIGQGSNTEAFF. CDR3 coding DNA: TGTGCCAGTAGTATTGGACAGGGGTCGAACACTGAAGCTTTCTTT.

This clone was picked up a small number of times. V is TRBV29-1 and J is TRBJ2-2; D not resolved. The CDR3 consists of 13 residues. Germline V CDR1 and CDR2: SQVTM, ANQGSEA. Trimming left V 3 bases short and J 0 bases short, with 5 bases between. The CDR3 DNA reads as TGCAGCGTTGATACAGCGAACACCGGGGAGCTGTTTTTT. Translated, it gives CSVDTANTGELFF.

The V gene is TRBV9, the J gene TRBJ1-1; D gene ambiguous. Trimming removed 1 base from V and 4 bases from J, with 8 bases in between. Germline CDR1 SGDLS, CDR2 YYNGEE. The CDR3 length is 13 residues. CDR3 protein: CASSVMGSTEAFF. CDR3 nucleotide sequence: TGTGCCAGCAGCGTAATGGGTAGCACTGAAGCTTTCTTT.

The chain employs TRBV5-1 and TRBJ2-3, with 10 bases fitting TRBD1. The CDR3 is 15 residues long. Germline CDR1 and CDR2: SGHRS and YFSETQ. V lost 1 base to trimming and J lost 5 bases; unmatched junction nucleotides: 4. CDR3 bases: TGCGCCAGCAGCTTGTCTGGGACAGGGGAAGATACGCAGTATTTT. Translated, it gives CASSLSGTGEDTQYF.

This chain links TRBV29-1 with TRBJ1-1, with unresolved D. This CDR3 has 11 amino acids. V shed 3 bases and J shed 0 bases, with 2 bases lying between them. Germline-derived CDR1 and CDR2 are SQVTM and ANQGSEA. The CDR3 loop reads CSVDVNTEAFF. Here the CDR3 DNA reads TGCAGCGTTGATGTGAACACTGAAGCTTTCTTT.

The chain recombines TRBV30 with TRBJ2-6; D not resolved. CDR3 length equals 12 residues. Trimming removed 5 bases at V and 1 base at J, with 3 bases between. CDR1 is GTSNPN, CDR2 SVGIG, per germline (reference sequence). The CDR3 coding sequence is TGTGCCTGGGAATCTGGGGCCAACGTCCTGACTTTC. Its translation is CAWESGANVLTF. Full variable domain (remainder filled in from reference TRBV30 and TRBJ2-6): SQTIHQWPATLVQPVGSPLSLECTVEGTSNPNLYWYRQAAGRGLQLLFYSVGIGQISSEVPQNLSASRPQDRQFILSSKKLLLSDSGFYLCAWESGANVLTFGAGSRLTVL.

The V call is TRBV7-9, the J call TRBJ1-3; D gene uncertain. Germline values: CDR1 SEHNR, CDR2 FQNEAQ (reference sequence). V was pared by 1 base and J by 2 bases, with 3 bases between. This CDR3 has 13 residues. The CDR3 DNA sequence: TGTGCCAGCAGCTTAGGGCCTGGAAACACCATATATTTT. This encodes CASSLGPGNTIYF.

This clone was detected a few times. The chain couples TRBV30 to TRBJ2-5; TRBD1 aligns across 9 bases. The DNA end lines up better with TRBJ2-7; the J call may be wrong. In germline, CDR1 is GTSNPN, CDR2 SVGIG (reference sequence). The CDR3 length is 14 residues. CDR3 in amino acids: CAWSDRGRTYEQYF. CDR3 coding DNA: TGTGCCTGGAGTGACAGGGGGCGGACCTACGAGCAGTACTTC.

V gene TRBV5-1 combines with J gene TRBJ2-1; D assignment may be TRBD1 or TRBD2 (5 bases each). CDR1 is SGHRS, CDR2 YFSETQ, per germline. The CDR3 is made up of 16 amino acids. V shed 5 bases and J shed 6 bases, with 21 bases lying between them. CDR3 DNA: TGCGCCAGCAGGCAAACCGGACGGTGGGGGAGCAATGAGCAGTTCTTC. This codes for CASRQTGRWGSNEQFF.

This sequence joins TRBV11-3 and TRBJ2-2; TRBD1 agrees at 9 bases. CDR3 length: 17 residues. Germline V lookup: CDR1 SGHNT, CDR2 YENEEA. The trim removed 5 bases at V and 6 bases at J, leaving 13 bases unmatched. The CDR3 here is CASSPGQGAVFSGELFF. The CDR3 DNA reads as TGTGCCAGCAGCCCGGGACAGGGTGCGGTATTCTCCGGGGAGCTGTTTTTT.

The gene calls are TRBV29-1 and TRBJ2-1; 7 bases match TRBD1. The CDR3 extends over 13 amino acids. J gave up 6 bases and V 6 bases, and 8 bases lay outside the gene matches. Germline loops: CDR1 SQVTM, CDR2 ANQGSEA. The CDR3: CSVDDRAANEQFF. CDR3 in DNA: TGCAGCGTCGACGACAGGGCTGCCAATGAGCAGTTCTTC.

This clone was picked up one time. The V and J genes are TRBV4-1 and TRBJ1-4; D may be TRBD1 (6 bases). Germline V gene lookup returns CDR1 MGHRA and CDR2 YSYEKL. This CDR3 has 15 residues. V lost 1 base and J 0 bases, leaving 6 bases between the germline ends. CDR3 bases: TGCGCCAGCAGCCAAGGACAGGCAACTAATGAAAAACTGTTTTTT. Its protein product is CASSQGQATNEKLFF.

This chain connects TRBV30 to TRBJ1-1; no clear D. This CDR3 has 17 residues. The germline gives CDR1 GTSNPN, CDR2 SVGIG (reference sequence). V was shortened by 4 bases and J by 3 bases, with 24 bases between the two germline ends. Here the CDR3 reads CAWKRGGNKLRYTEAFF. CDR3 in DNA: TGTGCCTGGAAACGGGGAGGGAATAAGCTTCGGTACACTGAAGCTTTCTTT.

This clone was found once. The CDR3 here is CASSLEGPQGETQYF. The CDR3 nucleotides are TGCGCCAGCAGCTTGGAAGGGCCCCAGGGAGAGACCCAGTACTTC. The chain employs TRBV5-1 and TRBJ2-5; possibly TRBD1 for D (5 bases). Trimming took off 0 bases at V and 4 bases at J, with 13 bases between the two ends. This CDR3 is 15 amino acids long. CDR1 is SGHRS and CDR2 is YFSETQ in the germline V gene.

CDR3 region: CSVEGARPDYRWDTQYF. CDR3 nucleotides: TGCAGCGTTGAAGGCGCCCGACCGGACTACCGGTGGGATACGCAGTATTTT. The V call is TRBV29-1, the J call TRBJ2-3; D perhaps matches TRBD2 (6 bases). Germline V gene data show CDR1 as SQVTM and CDR2 as ANQGSEA. The CDR3 contains 17 residues. V lost 1 base, J lost 6 bases, and 23 bases lay in between.

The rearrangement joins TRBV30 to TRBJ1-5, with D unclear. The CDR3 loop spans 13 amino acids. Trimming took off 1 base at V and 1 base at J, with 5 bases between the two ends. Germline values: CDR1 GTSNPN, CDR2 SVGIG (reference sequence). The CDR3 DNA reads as TGTGCCTGGAGTGGCAGAAGCAATCAGCCCCAGCATTTT. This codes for CAWSGRSNQPQHF.

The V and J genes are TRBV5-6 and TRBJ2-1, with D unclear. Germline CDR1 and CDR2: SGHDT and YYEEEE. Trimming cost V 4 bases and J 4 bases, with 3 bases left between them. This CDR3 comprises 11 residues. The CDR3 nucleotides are TGTGCCAGCAGCCAATACAATGAGCAGTTCTTC. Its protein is CASSQYNEQFF.

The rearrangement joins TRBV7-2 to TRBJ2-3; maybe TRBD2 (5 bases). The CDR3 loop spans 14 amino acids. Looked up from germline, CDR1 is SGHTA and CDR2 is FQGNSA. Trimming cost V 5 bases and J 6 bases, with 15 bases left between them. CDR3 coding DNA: TGTGCCAGCAGCCCCCTTAGCGTTCGGGATACGCAGTATTTT. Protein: CASSPLSVRDTQYF.

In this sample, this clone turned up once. The CDR3 DNA follows: TGTGCCAGCGGACCGGGACAGGGAGCAGGGAATGAGCAGTTCTTC. Translating gives CASGPGQGAGNEQFF. V is TRBV25-1 and J is TRBJ2-1; 9 nucleotides match TRBD1. Germline values: CDR1 MGHDK, CDR2 SYGVNS. The CDR3 runs 15 residues. The junction had 12 bases not matched to a gene; V was cut back by 8 bases and J by 7 bases. Full variable domain (missing parts from reference TRBV25-1 and TRBJ2-1): EADIYQTPRYLVIGTGKKITLECSQTMGHDKMYWYQQDPGMELHLIHYSYGVNSTEKGDLSSESTVSRIRTEHFPLTLESARPSHTSQYLCASGPGQGAGNEQFFGPGTRLTVL.

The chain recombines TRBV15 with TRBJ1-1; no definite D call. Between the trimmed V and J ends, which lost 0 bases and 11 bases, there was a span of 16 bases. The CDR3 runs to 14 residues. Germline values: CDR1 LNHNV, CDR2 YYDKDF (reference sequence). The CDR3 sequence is CATSRDRMPAWAFF. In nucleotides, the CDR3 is TGTGCCACCAGCAGAGATCGAATGCCAGCATGGGCTTTCTTT.

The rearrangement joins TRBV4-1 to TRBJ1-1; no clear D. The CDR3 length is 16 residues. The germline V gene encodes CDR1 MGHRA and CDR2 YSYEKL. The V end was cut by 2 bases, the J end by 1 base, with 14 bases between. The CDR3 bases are TGCGCCAGCAGCCAACAGGATTTAATACAGAACACTGAAGCTTTCTTT. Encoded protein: CASSQQDLIQNTEAFF.

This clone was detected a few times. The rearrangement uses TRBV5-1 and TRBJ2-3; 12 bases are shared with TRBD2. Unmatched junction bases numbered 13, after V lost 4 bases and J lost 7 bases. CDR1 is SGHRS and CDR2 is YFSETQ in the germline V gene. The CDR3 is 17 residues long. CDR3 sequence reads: CASSPGLAGLGTNTQYF. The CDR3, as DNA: TGCGCCAGCAGCCCAGGACTAGCGGGGCTAGGCACGAATACGCAGTATTTT. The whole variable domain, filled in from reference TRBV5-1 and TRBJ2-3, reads KAGVTQTPRYLIKTRGQQVTLSCSPISGHRSVSWYQQTPGQGLQFLFEYFSETQRNKGNFPGRFSGRQFSNSRSEMNVSTLELGDSALYLCASSPGLAGLGTNTQYFGPGTRLTVL.

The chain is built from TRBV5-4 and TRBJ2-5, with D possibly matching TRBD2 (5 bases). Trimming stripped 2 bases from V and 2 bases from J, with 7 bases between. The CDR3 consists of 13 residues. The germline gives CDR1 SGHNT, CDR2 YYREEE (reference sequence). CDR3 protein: CASSFPGQETQYF. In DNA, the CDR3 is TGTGCCAGCAGCTTTCCGGGGCAAGAGACCCAGTACTTC.

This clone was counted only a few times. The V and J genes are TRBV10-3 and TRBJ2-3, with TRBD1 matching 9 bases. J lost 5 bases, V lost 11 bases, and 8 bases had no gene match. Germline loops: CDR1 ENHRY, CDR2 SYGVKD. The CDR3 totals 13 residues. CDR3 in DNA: TGTGCCCAAAAGGGACAGGGAGAAGATACGCAGTATTTT. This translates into CAQKGQGEDTQYF.